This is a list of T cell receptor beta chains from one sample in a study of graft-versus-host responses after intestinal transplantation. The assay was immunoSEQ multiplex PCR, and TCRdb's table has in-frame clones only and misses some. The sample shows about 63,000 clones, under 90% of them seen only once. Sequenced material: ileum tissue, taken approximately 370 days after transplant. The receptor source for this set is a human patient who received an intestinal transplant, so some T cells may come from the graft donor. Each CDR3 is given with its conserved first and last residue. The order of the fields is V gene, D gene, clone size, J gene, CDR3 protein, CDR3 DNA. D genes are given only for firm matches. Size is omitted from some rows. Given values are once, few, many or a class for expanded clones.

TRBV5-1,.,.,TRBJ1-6,CASTHRLKGSPLHF,TGCGCCAGCACCCACAGGCTTAAGGGTTCACCCCTCCACTTT
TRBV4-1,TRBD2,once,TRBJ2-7,CASSQGGTGGLAGGPQYF,TGCGCCAGCAGCCAGGGGGGAACCGGAGGACTAGCGGGGGGCCCCCAGTACTTC
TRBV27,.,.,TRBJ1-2,CASSLTALYGYTF,TGTGCCAGCAGTTTGACAGCACTTTATGGCTACACCTTC
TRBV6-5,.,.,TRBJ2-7,CASSDSFNEQYF,TGTGCCAGCAGTGACAGCTTCAACGAGCAGTACTTC
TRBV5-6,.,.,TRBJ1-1,CASSLIGKGTEAFF,TGTGCCAGCAGCTTGATCGGGAAAGGGACTGAAGCTTTCTTT
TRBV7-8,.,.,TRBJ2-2,CASSLVGGARTGELFF,TGTGCCAGCAGCTTAGTCGGGGGCGCGAGGACCGGGGAGCTGTTTTTT
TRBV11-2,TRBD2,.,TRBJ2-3,CASSLRAGGPDTQYF,TGTGCCAGCAGCTTACGAGCGGGAGGGCCCGATACGCAGTATTTT
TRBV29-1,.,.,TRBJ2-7,CSVDVLQLQYF,TGCAGCGTTGATGTCCTACAATTGCAGTACTTC
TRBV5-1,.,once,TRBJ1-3,CASSLGGNTGNTIYF,TGCGCCAGCAGCTTGGGGGGAAATACTGGAAACACCATATATTTT
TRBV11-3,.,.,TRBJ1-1,CASSSDGNTEAFF,TGTGCCAGCAGCTCGGACGGGAACACTGAAGCTTTCTTT
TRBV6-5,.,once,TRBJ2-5,CASSYSGGTQETQYF,TGTGCCAGCAGTTACTCTGGGGGGACCCAAGAGACCCAGTACTTC
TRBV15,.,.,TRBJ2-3,CATSNRDSTDTQYF,TGTGCCACCAGCAACCGGGACAGCACAGATACGCAGTATTTT
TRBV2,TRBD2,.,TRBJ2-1,CASSGGAYNEQFF,TGTGCCAGCAGCGGGGGGGCCTACAATGAGCAGTTCTTC
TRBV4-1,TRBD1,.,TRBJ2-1,CASSQPGQGTYEQFF,TGCGCCAGCAGCCAACCGGGACAGGGAACATATGAGCAGTTCTTC
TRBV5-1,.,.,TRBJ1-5,CASSFEGVQPQHF,TGCGCCAGCAGCTTCGAAGGTGTTCAGCCCCAGCATTTT
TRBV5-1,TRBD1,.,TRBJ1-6,CASSTGQGPPLHF,TGCGCCAGCAGCACCGGACAGGGGCCACCCCTCCACTTT
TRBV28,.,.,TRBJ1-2,CASSNYGYTF,TGTGCCTCGTCTAACTATGGCTACACCTTC
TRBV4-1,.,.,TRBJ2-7,CASSQVYRGGYEQYF,TGCGCCAGCAGCCAAGTTTACAGGGGGGGGTACGAGCAGTACTTC
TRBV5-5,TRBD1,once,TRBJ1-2,CASSLDRGNYGYTF,TGTGCCAGCAGCTTGGACAGGGGGAACTATGGCTACACCTTC
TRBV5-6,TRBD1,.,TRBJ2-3,CASSLMRQGGADTQYF,TGTGCCAGCAGCTTGATGCGACAGGGGGGTGCAGATACGCAGTATTTT
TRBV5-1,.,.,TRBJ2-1,CASSSGGTNYNEQFF,TGCGCCAGCAGCTCGGGCGGGACAAACTACAATGAGCAGTTCTTC
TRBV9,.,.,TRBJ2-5,CASSVDIQGGGETQYF,TGTGCCAGCAGCGTAGATATCCAGGGGGGTGGTGAGACCCAGTACTTC
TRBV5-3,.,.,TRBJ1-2,CARSFVHSGYRTYGYTF,TGTGCCAGAAGCTTCGTCCACAGTGGGTATAGGACCTATGGCTACACCTTC
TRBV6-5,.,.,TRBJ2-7,CASSEAEPYEQYF,TGTGCCAGCAGTGAAGCGGAGCCCTACGAGCAGTACTTC
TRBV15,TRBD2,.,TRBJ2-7,CATSRDRNSGSKSGYEQYF,TGTGCCACCAGCAGAGATCGGAATAGCGGGAGTAAAAGTGGCTACGAGCAGTACTTC
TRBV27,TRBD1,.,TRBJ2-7,CASSLNEGRGRKIRYEQYF,TGTGCCAGCAGTTTAAATGAGGGCAGGGGGCGCAAGATTCGCTACGAGCAGTACTTC
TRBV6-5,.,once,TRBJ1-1,CASSDFCAFF,TGTGCCAGCAGTGACTTTTGTGCTTTCTTT
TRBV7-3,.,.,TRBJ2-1,CASSFTGNEQFF,TGTGCCAGCAGCTTCACGGGTAATGAGCAGTTCTTC
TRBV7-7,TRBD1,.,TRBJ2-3,CASSLGQGTDTQYF,TGTGCTAGCAGCTTAGGACAGGGCACAGATACGCAGTATTTT
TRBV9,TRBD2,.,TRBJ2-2,CASSVGGSGSFGELFF,TGTGCCAGCAGCGTAGGAGGTAGCGGGAGCTTCGGGGAGCTGTTTTTT
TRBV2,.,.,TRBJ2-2,CASRAEGVSSGELFF,TGTGCCAGCCGGGCGGAGGGAGTGTCGAGCGGGGAGCTGTTTTTT
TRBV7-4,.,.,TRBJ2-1,CASTLSGGLQYNEQFF,TGTGCCAGCACCTTGAGTGGGGGGCTCCAATACAATGAGCAGTTCTTC
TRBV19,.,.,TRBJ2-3,CASQSAGAMADTQYF,TGTGCCAGTCAGTCCGCGGGGGCCATGGCAGATACGCAGTATTTT
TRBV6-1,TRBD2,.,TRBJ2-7,CASSKRLAGGDEQYF,TGTGCCAGCAGTAAGAGACTAGCGGGAGGGGACGAGCAGTACTTC
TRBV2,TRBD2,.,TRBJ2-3,CASIRGGLAGTVTQYF,TGTGCCAGCATTCGAGGAGGGCTAGCGGGAACGGTTACGCAGTATTTT
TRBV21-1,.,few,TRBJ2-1,CASSKKGTSNNEQFF,TGTGCCAGCAGCAAAAAGGGGACTTCGAACAATGAGCAGTTCTTC
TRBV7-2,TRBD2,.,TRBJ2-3,CASSLAGTTTDTQYF,TGTGCCAGCAGCTTAGCGGGGACTACCACAGATACGCAGTATTTT